The rows below give T cell receptor beta chains drawn from one sample of a study of T cells after yellow fever vaccination. TCRdb analysed the 5' RACE reads with MiXCR anew, one entry per CDR3 protein. Of around 350,000 distinct CDR3 sequences in the sample, about 9.9% are singletons; the top ten hold roughly 18%. The material sequenced was PBMCs, taken on the day of the first yellow fever vaccination. Receptors were obtained from a man aged 18 to 35 who received the YFV17D yellow fever vaccine. Each CDR3 is given with its conserved first and last residue. D genes are given only for firm matches. Clone size is stated in some rows and not others, as once, few, many or a class when expanded.

abundance,j_gene,v_gene,d_gene,CDR3nt,CDR3aa
.,TRBJ2-1,TRBV29-1,TRBD2,TGCAGCGCGACTAGCGGGGGCCCCAATGAGCAGTTCTTC,CSATSGGPNEQFF
few,TRBJ2-3,TRBV6-5,.,TGTGCCAGCAGTTACTTTGGGGGGACCACAGATACGCAGTATTTT,CASSYFGGTTDTQYF
few,TRBJ1-1,TRBV4-3,TRBD1,TGCGCCAGCAGCCAAGACGTGTGGACAGGGAACACTGAAGCTTTCTTT,CASSQDVWTGNTEAFF
few,TRBJ1-5,TRBV2,TRBD1,TGTGCCAGCAGCGAGGACAGGGGAGATCAGCCCCAGCATTTT,CASSEDRGDQPQHF
.,TRBJ1-5,TRBV6-1,.,TGTGCCAGCGGTATCCTTAGGAATCAGCCCCAGCATTTT,CASGILRNQPQHF
.,TRBJ2-5,TRBV5-1,TRBD2,TGCGCCAGCAGCCCCAGCTCCGGACTAGCGGGAAGGGAGACCCAGTACTTC,CASSPSSGLAGRETQYF
.,TRBJ2-3,TRBV10-1,.,TGCGCCAGCAGTGAGGACCCAGGCACAGATACGCAGTATTTT,CASSEDPGTDTQYF
.,TRBJ2-5,TRBV20-1,.,TGCAGTGCTAGAGTGGTGTTCCAAGAGACCCAGTACTTC,CSARVVFQETQYF
few,TRBJ2-5,TRBV2,.,TGTGCCAGCAGTGAATTGACCCAGGGGACCCAGTACTTC,CASSELTQGTQYF
few,TRBJ1-5,TRBV20-1,.,TGCAGTGCTAGAGATCGGAGGTCCCAGATGAGCAATCAGCCCCAGCATTTT,CSARDRRSQMSNQPQHF
.,TRBJ2-5,TRBV5-1,.,TGCGCCAGCAGCTTGGGCAACGGACAAGAGACCCAGTACTTC,CASSLGNGQETQYF
few,TRBJ1-1,TRBV6-1,.,TGTGCCAGCAGTGAATTGACAGGAGAGAACACTGAAGCTTTCTTT,CASSELTGENTEAFF
.,TRBJ2-3,TRBV7-8,.,TGTGCCAGCAGCCAAGGCAGGCATTTGGCAGATACGCAGTATTTT,CASSQGRHLADTQYF
few,TRBJ1-1,TRBV29-1,.,TGCAGCGTTGCGCTTGGGAACACTGAAGCTTTCTTT,CSVALGNTEAFF
.,TRBJ2-7,TRBV18,TRBD1,TGTGCCAGCTCACCCTCGACAGGGATGTACGGCGAGCAGTACTTC,CASSPSTGMYGEQYF
.,TRBJ2-1,TRBV19,.,TGTGCCAGTAGTATAGGGGGACGAGGGTTCTTC,CASSIGGRGFF
.,TRBJ2-7,TRBV20-1,.,TGCAGTGCTAGAGATCGAGGCCCCTCCTACGAGCAGTACTTC,CSARDRGPSYEQYF
.,TRBJ2-3,TRBV5-1,.,TGCGCCAGCAGCTTGGATCCTAGCGTCGCGGATACGCAGTATTTT,CASSLDPSVADTQYF
few,TRBJ1-4,TRBV4-2,.,TGTGCCAGCAGCCATGCGCGCATAACTAATGAAAAACTGTTTTTT,CASSHARITNEKLFF
.,TRBJ2-1,TRBV5-1,.,TGCGCCAGCAGACTGGCGGGGTGGACCTACAATGAGCAGTTCTTC,CASRLAGWTYNEQFF
.,TRBJ2-1,TRBV7-2,TRBD1,TGTGCCAGCAGCGAGTCCGGGACAGGGGCCTACAATGAGCAGTTCTTC,CASSESGTGAYNEQFF
few,TRBJ2-3,TRBV6-1,TRBD1,TGTGCCAGCACCTCTATGGACAGGGGCGCAGATACGCAGTATTTT,CASTSMDRGADTQYF
.,TRBJ1-4,TRBV6-1,.,TGTGCCAGCAAAACCCGTGGGGCAAATGAAAAACTGTTTTTT,CASKTRGANEKLFF
few,TRBJ2-5,TRBV25-1,TRBD2,TGTGCCAGCAGTGAATGGCTAGCGGGGGGGCATGAGACCCAGTACTTC,CASSEWLAGGHETQYF
.,TRBJ1-1,TRBV12-3/TRBV12-4,.,TGTGCCAGCAGGTTCAGCGGGAGACCTGAAGCTTTCTTT,CASRFSGRPEAFF
few,TRBJ1-5,TRBV25-1,.,TGTGCCAGCAGTGAGGACACCGGGGGGCGAAGCAATCAGCCCCAGCATTTT,CASSEDTGGRSNQPQHF
few,TRBJ2-2,TRBV21-1,.,TGTGCCAGCAGCAAAGCCCGGACTAGAAATCCCGGGGAGCTGTTTTTT,CASSKARTRNPGELFF
.,TRBJ1-5,TRBV12-3/TRBV12-4,.,TGTGCCAGCAGTACCCTCCCGCGGCCCCAGCATTTT,CASSTLPRPQHF
.,TRBJ2-7,TRBV4-1,.,TGCGCCAGCAGCCAAGATGACGGCACCCAGGGCTACGAGCAGTACTTC,CASSQDDGTQGYEQYF
many,TRBJ1-1,TRBV5-1,.,TGCGCCAGCAGCCCGGAAGTGGGGAACACTGAAGCTTTCTTT,CASSPEVGNTEAFF
many,TRBJ2-5,TRBV27,.,TGTGCCAGCGGGGGCTGGGGGGAGACCCAGTACTTC,CASGGWGETQYF
few,TRBJ2-1,TRBV4-3,TRBD2,TGCGCCAGCAGCCAAGGCGGGGGGGGGGCCTACAATGAGCAGTTCTTC,CASSQGGGGAYNEQFF
.,TRBJ1-1,TRBV4-1,.,TGCGCCAGCAGCCAACCATATTCAGGGGTTGGGACTGAAGCTTTCTTT,CASSQPYSGVGTEAFF
.,TRBJ2-5,TRBV12-3/TRBV12-4,.,TGTGCCAGCAGTTTAATGCAGCAAGAGACCCAGTACTTC,CASSLMQQETQYF
.,TRBJ2-1,TRBV10-2,.,TGCGCCAGCAGTACCTATTTCTACAATGAGCAGTTCTTC,CASSTYFYNEQFF
many,TRBJ2-3,TRBV11-1,TRBD1,TGTGCCAGCAGCCGACAGGGGTTCACAGATACGCAGTATTTT,CASSRQGFTDTQYF
.,TRBJ2-3,TRBV20-1,.,TGCAGTGCTATCATGCCCTTCACAGATACGCAGTATTTT,CSAIMPFTDTQYF